One sample yielded the 22 T cell receptor beta chains listed below, sequenced in a study of graft-versus-host responses after intestinal transplantation. The antigens these receptors bind are not known. The protocol was immunoSEQ multiplex PCR, while the TCRdb copy is restricted to in-frame clones and leaves out a portion. The data contain 150,000 or so clones, over 90% of them singletons. The input for sequencing was unstimulated CD4+ T cells sorted from spleen or lymph node cells, taken before intestinal transplant. The receptors were sampled from a human donor who received an intestinal transplant.

J is TRBJ2-1 and V is TRBV29-1; 15 bases are a match to TRBD2. J gave up 4 bases and V 8 bases, and 12 bases lay outside the gene matches. Germline V gene lookup returns CDR1 SQVTM and CDR2 ANQGSEA. This CDR3 contains 17 residues. The chain's CDR3 is CSSGLAGGPGVYNEQFF. CDR3 DNA: TGCAGCTCAGGACTAGCGGGAGGGCCTGGGGTTTACAATGAGCAGTTCTTC.

The V call is TRBV30, the J call TRBJ1-5, with D unresolved. Germline V gene lookup returns CDR1 GTSNPN and CDR2 SVGIG (reference sequence). This CDR3 has 14 residues. The V end was cut by 1 base, the J end by 4 bases, with 11 bases between. The CDR3 DNA sequence: TGTGCCTGGAGTGCCGGTCCTATTAATCAGCCCCAGCATTTT. The encoded protein is CAWSAGPINQPQHF.

This chain joins TRBV7-2 and TRBJ1-5, with TRBD1 as a possible D gene (5 bases). The V gene's germline CDR1 is SGHTA and CDR2 FQGNSA. V was clipped by 1 base and J by 2 bases, with 9 bases between them. The CDR3 has 15 amino acids. The CDR3 sequence: CASSLGGAGNQPQHF. CDR3 coding DNA: TGTGCCAGCAGCTTAGGAGGGGCGGGCAATCAGCCCCAGCATTTT.

J is TRBJ2-5 and V is TRBV28; tentative D call: TRBD2 (5 bases). TRBJ2-7 explains the end of the DNA better; the J call may be wrong. Germline V gives CDR1 MDHEN, CDR2 SYDVKM. The CDR3 totals 12 residues. In DNA, the CDR3 is TGTGCCGCCGCCCGGGAAACCTACGAGCAGTACTTC. Its protein product is CAAARETYEQYF.

This clone was recorded only once. The chain couples TRBV28 to TRBJ1-2; a weak D match, TRBD1 (5 bases). Between the trimmed V and J ends, which lost 2 bases and 1 base, there was a span of 11 bases. Germline lookup yields CDR1 MDHEN and CDR2 SYDVKM. The CDR3 has 15 amino acids. DNA for the CDR3: TGTGCCAGCAGTTTAATGCGACAGTGTAACTATGGCTACACCTTC. This encodes CASSLMRQCNYGYTF.

The chain is built from TRBV2 and TRBJ2-1; 7 bases line up with TRBD1. The CDR3 has 14 residues. Per the germline V gene, CDR1 is SNHLY and CDR2 is FYNNEI. V trimming: 11 bases; J trimming: 8 bases; junction bases outside the gene matches: 15. This CDR3 reads CADRAGPGLDEQFF. CDR3 sequence (DNA): TGTGCCGACAGGGCTGGGCCCGGGCTGGATGAGCAGTTCTTC.

The V and J genes are TRBV11-2 and TRBJ2-3; 8 bases agree with TRBD1. J gave up 6 bases and V 4 bases, and 9 bases lay outside the gene matches. The V gene's germline CDR1 is SGHAT and CDR2 FQNNGV. There are 15 residues in the CDR3. CDR3 region: CASSSRQGLVDTQYF. The CDR3 DNA reads TGTGCCAGCAGCTCCAGACAGGGGCTCGTGGATACGCAGTATTTT.

V and J are TRBV4-3 and TRBJ2-1, with 10 bases lining up with TRBD2. Germline CDR1 reads LGHNA; CDR2 reads YSLEER. Trimming at V came to 0 bases and at J to 4 bases, leaving 6 bases not matched to a gene. The CDR3 is 17 residues long. CDR3 in amino acids: CASSQEGGTSAYNEQFF. The CDR3 DNA is TGCGCCAGCAGCCAAGAAGGAGGGACTAGCGCTTACAATGAGCAGTTCTTC.

This clone was detected once. The gene calls are TRBV5-4 and TRBJ2-1, with a tentative D call TRBD1 (6 bases). CDR3 length equals 17 residues. The germline gives CDR1 SGHNT, CDR2 YYREEE (reference sequence). V was cut by 3 bases and J by 4 bases, with 20 bases left in between. As DNA, the CDR3 is TGTGCCAGCAGCTCCCAAAGGGGGACCCAGTCTTACAATGAGCAGTTCTTC. This codes for CASSSQRGTQSYNEQFF.

The chain recombines TRBV5-1 with TRBJ1-1; 12 bases are shared with TRBD1. Trimming cost V 3 bases and J 0 bases; bases outside gene matches: 6. The CDR3 totals 17 residues. Germline CDR1 SGHRS, CDR2 YFSETQ. The CDR3 nucleotides read TGCGCCAGCAGCTCAGGGACAGGGGGCGATGTGAACACTGAAGCTTTCTTT. This codes for CASSSGTGGDVNTEAFF.

The V gene is TRBV7-3, the J gene TRBJ2-3, with 11 bases matching TRBD2. CDR1 and CDR2 (germline): SGHTA, FQGTGA. The length of the CDR3 is 15 residues. J was trimmed by 0 bases and V by 5 bases; bases with no gene match: 1. CDR3 amino acids: CASSASGRSTDTQYF. The CDR3 nucleotides read TGTGCCAGCAGCGCTAGCGGGAGGAGCACAGATACGCAGTATTTT. The entire variable domain, with the rest obtained from reference TRBV7-3 and TRBJ2-3, is as follows: GAGVSQTPSNKVTEKGKYVELRCDPISGHTALYWYRQSLGQGPEFLIYFQGTGAADDSGLPNDRFFAVRPEGSVSTLKIQRTERGDSAVYLCASSASGRSTDTQYFGPGTRLTVL.

This chain uses TRBV5-1 with TRBJ2-7, with D possibly TRBD2 on 7 matching bases. Germline V gene sequence: CDR1 SGHRS, CDR2 YFSETQ. The V gene lost 7 bases and the J gene lost 4 bases, with 36 bases spanning the gap. The CDR3 sequence is 20 residues long. CDR3 coding DNA: TGCGCCAGCCGGGGCCCGGGGGCGGGAGTCCCGTTCAGCCGTGTTTACGAGCAGTACTTC. Its protein is CASRGPGAGVPFSRVYEQYF.

This sequence joins TRBV27 and TRBJ2-7, with a tentative D call TRBD1 (6 bases). Germline assignment: CDR1 MNHEY and CDR2 SMNVEV (reference sequence). The CDR3 runs 13 residues. The V end lost 4 bases, the J end lost 5 bases, and 12 bases lay between the germline ends. Here the CDR3 reads CASSWETGNEQYF. CDR3 sequence (DNA): TGTGCCAGCAGTTGGGAAACAGGGAACGAGCAGTACTTC.

The chain links TRBV28 to TRBJ1-1; D is unresolved. Germline values: CDR1 MDHEN, CDR2 SYDVKM. V gave up 5 bases and J gave up 9 bases, with 13 bases separating them. The CDR3 is 12 residues long. The CDR3 here is CASSLMPRQAFF. The CDR3, as DNA: TGTGCCAGCAGTCTTATGCCCCGACAAGCTTTCTTT.

In this sample, this clone turned up once. V and J are TRBV28 and TRBJ1-4, with 12 bases lining up with TRBD1. The CDR3 length is 16 residues. Germline V gene data show CDR1 as MDHEN and CDR2 as SYDVKM. V was clipped by 5 bases and J by 7 bases; unmatched bases: 8. CDR3 loop: CASSEEGQGAGEKLFF. The CDR3 coding sequence is TGTGCCAGCAGTGAGGAGGGACAGGGGGCTGGTGAAAAACTGTTTTTT. The variable domain in full, with the rest retrieved from reference TRBV28 and TRBJ1-4, is DVKVTQSSRYLVKRTGEKVFLECVQDMDHENMFWYRQDPGLGLRLIYFSYDVKMKEKGDIPEGYSVSREKKERFSLILESASTNQTSMYLCASSEEGQGAGEKLFFGSGTQLSVL.

Concerning this clone: The junction differs from germline at one of its ends, possibly a read error. This chain uses TRBV7-7 with TRBJ2-7, with TRBD2 matching 7 bases. The germline V gene encodes CDR1 SSHAT and CDR2 FNYEAQ (reference sequence). CDR3 length equals 13 residues. The CDR3 loop is CASSERGGYEQYF. CDR3 bases: TGTGCTAGCAGCGAGAGGGGAGGGTACGAGCAGTACTTC.

The rearrangement joins TRBV7-8 to TRBJ1-3; 7 nucleotides line up with TRBD1. Germline lookup yields CDR1 SGHVS and CDR2 FQNEAQ. CDR3 length equals 13 residues. V lost 7 bases to trimming and J lost 5 bases; unmatched junction nucleotides: 5. CDR3 bases: TGTGCCAGCAAAGACAGGGAGAGAAACACCATATATTTT. Translating it yields CASKDRERNTIYF.

The chain recombines TRBV5-6 with TRBJ1-1, with D hard to call. V was clipped by 5 bases and J by 0 bases, with 14 bases between them. The CDR3 has 15 residues. Germline V gene sequence: CDR1 SGHDT, CDR2 YYEEEE. The DNA for the CDR3 is TGTGCCAGCAGACCCCTCCGGGCCTTGAACACTGAAGCTTTCTTT. Encoded protein: CASRPLRALNTEAFF.

This sequence joins TRBV30 and TRBJ1-6, with D tentatively TRBD1 (6 bases). Per germline, CDR1 GTSNPN and CDR2 SVGIG (reference sequence). CDR3 length: 16 residues. Trimming left V 2 bases short and J 6 bases short, with 17 bases between. This CDR3 is CAWSWDRGPGNSPLHF. As DNA, the CDR3 is TGTGCCTGGAGTTGGGATCGGGGGCCGGGTAATTCACCCCTCCACTTT. The complete variable domain, with remaining parts taken from reference TRBV30 and TRBJ1-6, reads SQTIHQWPATLVQPVGSPLSLECTVEGTSNPNLYWYRQAAGRGLQLLFYSVGIGQISSEVPQNLSASRPQDRQFILSSKKLLLSDSGFYLCAWSWDRGPGNSPLHFGNGTRLTVT.

The chain joins TRBV7-3 to TRBJ2-5; TRBD2 is a possible D gene (5 bases). The J call may be wrong; the DNA end is better matched by TRBJ2-7. The CDR3 has 15 amino acids. In germline, CDR1 is SGHTA, CDR2 FQGTGA. The CDR3 region is CASSLTPGGSYEQYF. The CDR3 region has the DNA TGTGCCAGCAGCTTAACCCCAGGAGGCTCCTACGAGCAGTACTTC.

As DNA, the CDR3 is TGTGCCAGCAGTTTACCTAAGGACTACTCCTACGAGCAGTACTTC. This encodes CASSLPKDYSYEQYF. The rearrangement joins TRBV28 to TRBJ2-7; a weak D match, TRBD2 (6 bases). Germline CDR1 MDHEN, CDR2 SYDVKM. The CDR3 is made up of 15 amino acids. V lost 2 bases to trimming and J lost 0 bases, with 11 bases between them.

This sequence joins TRBV27 and TRBJ2-7; the match to TRBD2 covers 13 bases. Germline CDR1 reads MNHEY; CDR2 reads SMNVEV (reference sequence). V was pared by 0 bases and J by 7 bases, with 6 bases of the junction left unmatched. The CDR3 spans 16 residues. CDR3 in amino acids: CASSLSGLAGSGEQYF. In DNA, the CDR3 is TGTGCCAGCAGTTTATCGGGACTAGCGGGGTCAGGAGAGCAGTACTTC.